This TCR beta chain derives from a study of blood T cell repertoires in COVID-19. In the study overall: Sites in the United States, Italy and Spain provided acute and convalescent COVID-19 samples.

V lost 1 base and J 7 bases, leaving 7 bases between the germline ends. This CDR3 contains 11 residues. Looked up from germline, CDR1 is GTSNPN and CDR2 is SVGIG (reference sequence). This clone was counted a single time. Original processing methods: Reference gene primer amplification gave nucleated cell count estimates. Assay used: immunoSEQ multiplex PCR; TCRdb lists only in-frame clones, some missing. Clone size and the V and J calls come from that table; the DNA yielded D and trimming. This sample carries roughly 71,000 clones, 70% to 90% of them seen once, and the ten largest clones take roughly 30%.

Sequences were obtained from peripheral blood. This rearrangement joins TRBV30 to TRBJ1-2; tentatively, D is TRBD1 (5 bases). The receptor was derived from a middle-aged man with acute or convalescent COVID-19. CDR3 in DNA: TGTGCCTGGAGTGGGGGGGTTGGCTACACCTTC. Protein product: CAWSGGVGYTF.